One sample yielded the 14 T cell receptor beta chains listed below, sequenced in a study of Ad26.COV2.S vaccination and SARS-CoV-2 variants. Regarding treatment: about 20 received Ad26.COV2.S at low or high dose, single or two shots; roughly five received placebo; per-sample allocation not given. The investigators took samples on day 63 after the first vaccine or placebo injection. Sequencing used immunoSEQ multiplex PCR; TCRdb keeps in-frame clones, though not all of them. This sample yields about 440,000 clones, of which about nine tenths are seen a single time; about 4.4% belongs to the top ten. The sample consisted of peripheral blood, taken in a trial of Ad26.COV2.S vaccine versus placebo. The receptors stem from a person aged 18-65 years who received the Ad26.COV2.S COVID-19 vaccine or a placebo.

V usage is TRBV7-9 and J usage is TRBJ2-7; tentative D call: TRBD2 (6 bases). The CDR3 is 14 residues long. Germline V lookup: CDR1 SEHNR, CDR2 FQNEAQ (reference sequence). The V end was cut by 1 base, the J end by 5 bases, with 12 bases between. The CDR3 sequence is CASSLGGALDEQYF. CDR3 coding DNA: TGTGCCAGCAGCTTAGGCGGGGCTCTAGACGAGCAGTACTTC. The full variable domain, its missing parts supplied by reference TRBV7-9 and TRBJ2-7, is DTGVSQNPRHKITKRGQNVTFRCDPISEHNRLYWYRQTLGQGPEFLTYFQNEAQLEKSRLLSDRFSAERPKGSFSTLEIQRTEQGDSAMYLCASSLGGALDEQYFGPGTRLTVT.

To note about this clone: The same CDR3 can be traced to other DNA sequences in this sample. The chain combines TRBV7-2 with TRBJ2-7; D is perhaps TRBD1 (6 bases). The germline V gene encodes CDR1 SGHTA and CDR2 FQGNSA. The CDR3 totals 14 residues. V lost 1 base and J lost 2, with 9 bases in between. Written as DNA, the CDR3 is TGTGCCAGCAGCTTAGATGGGGGCACCTACGAGCAGTACTTC. Amino acid sequence: CASSLDGGTYEQYF.

The CDR3 sequence is CASSPDRGSGANVLTF. The CDR3, as DNA: TGTGCCAGCAGCCCGGACAGGGGTTCTGGGGCCAACGTCCTGACTTTC. The chain carries TRBV7-9 and TRBJ2-6; 9 positions agree with TRBD1. CDR1 is SEHNR and CDR2 is FQNEAQ in the germline V gene (reference sequence). Trimming removed 5 bases from V and 1 base from J; junction bases left unmatched: 3. CDR3 length: 16 amino acids. The full variable domain, its missing parts supplied by reference TRBV7-9 and TRBJ2-6, is DTGVSQNPRHKITKRGQNVTFRCDPISEHNRLYWYRQTLGQGPEFLTYFQNEAQLEKSRLLSDRFSAERPKGSFSTLEIQRTEQGDSAMYLCASSPDRGSGANVLTFGAGSRLTVL.

The CDR3 DNA sequence: TGCAGCGTTGGGAAGCGGGATGTCAATGAGCAGTTCTTC. Translating gives CSVGKRDVNEQFF. The chain employs TRBV29-1 and TRBJ2-1; 7 bases are shared with TRBD2. Germline V gene data show CDR1 as SQVTM and CDR2 as ANQGSEA. Trimming at V came to 4 bases and at J to 6 bases, leaving 6 bases not matched to a gene. The CDR3 is made up of 13 amino acids.

J is TRBJ2-5 and V is TRBV6-6, with 13 nucleotides matching TRBD2. Looked up from germline, CDR1 is MNHNY and CDR2 is SVGAGI (reference sequence). V gave up 0 bases and J gave up 5 bases; unmatched junction bases: 3. The CDR3 totals 16 residues. The CDR3 DNA is TGTGCCAGCAGTTACTCCGGACTAGCGGGAGCCGAGACCCAGTACTTC. As protein: CASSYSGLAGAETQYF.

The genes are TRBV15 and TRBJ2-1; 12 bases map to TRBD2. The CDR3 is made up of 13 amino acids. Germline loops: CDR1 LNHNV, CDR2 YYDKDF (reference sequence). Unmatched junction bases numbered 3, after V lost 10 bases and J lost 5 bases. The CDR3 DNA follows: TGTGCCATGCGGACTAGCGGGAACAATGAGCAGTTCTTC. Protein: CAMRTSGNNEQFF. The variable domain in full, completed from reference TRBV15 and TRBJ2-1, reads DAMVIQNPRYQVTQFGKPVTLSCSQTLNHNVMYWYQQKSSQAPKLLFHYYDKDFNNEADTPDNFQSRRPNTSFCFLDIRSPGLGDTAMYLCAMRTSGNNEQFFGPGTRLTVL.

The chain employs TRBV18 and TRBJ2-4, with D possibly being TRBD2 (5 bases). V was pared by 2 bases and J by 0 bases, with 5 bases between. CDR1 is KGHSH, CDR2 LQKENI, per germline. The CDR3 length is 14 residues. CDR3 in amino acids: CASSPGLAKNIQYF. The CDR3 nucleotides are TGTGCCAGCTCACCAGGACTAGCCAAAAACATTCAGTACTTC.

The J gene is TRBJ2-3, the V gene TRBV9, with D uncertain. V lost 5 bases, J lost 0 bases, and 7 bases lay in between. This CDR3 region has 13 residues. Germline CDR1 SGDLS, CDR2 YYNGEE. The CDR3 sequence: CASRGTSTDTQYF. CDR3 sequence (DNA): TGTGCCAGCAGAGGAACTAGCACAGATACGCAGTATTTT.

The chain couples TRBV28 to TRBJ2-7, with D possibly TRBD1 on 5 matching bases. V lost 5 bases and J 0 bases, leaving 14 bases between the germline ends. Germline CDR1 reads MDHEN; CDR2 reads SYDVKM. The CDR3 has 15 amino acids. The CDR3 reads CASSMPQGSSYEQYF. CDR3 nucleotide sequence: TGTGCCAGCAGTATGCCCCAGGGAAGCTCCTACGAGCAGTACTTC.

The chain links TRBV27 to TRBJ2-7, with D possibly TRBD2 on 6 matching bases. V lost 4 bases to trimming and J lost 3 bases, with 22 bases between them. The CDR3 spans 17 residues. Germline CDR1 and CDR2: MNHEY and SMNVEV (reference sequence). CDR3 amino acids: CASSSFGGSGALYEQYF. Written as DNA, the CDR3 is TGTGCCAGCAGTTCTTTCGGGGGTTCGGGAGCCCTCTACGAGCAGTACTTC.

In its sample, this clone was seen once. V usage is TRBV2 and J usage is TRBJ2-3, with 10 bases aligning to TRBD1. Germline assignment: CDR1 SNHLY and CDR2 FYNNEI. CDR3 length: 15 residues. With V trimmed by 4 bases and J by 4 bases, 5 bases remained unmatched. In DNA, the CDR3 is TGTGCCAGCAGTGGACAGGGGGCTCGGGCAGATACGCAGTATTTT. Translation gives CASSGQGARADTQYF.

This sequence joins TRBV10-3 and TRBJ2-7; tentatively, D is TRBD1 (5 bases). The CDR3 sequence is 13 residues long. V lost 3 bases, J lost 2 bases, and 8 bases lay in between. Germline V CDR1 and CDR2: ENHRY, SYGVKD. Here the CDR3 reads CAISEPTAYEQYF. The CDR3 nucleotides read TGTGCCATCAGTGAACCGACAGCCTACGAGCAGTACTTC.

The rearrangement joins TRBV28 to TRBJ1-2; 12 bases are a match to TRBD1. J gave up 7 bases and V 6 bases, and 3 bases lay outside the gene matches. The CDR3 runs to 13 residues. CDR1 and CDR2 (germline): MDHEN, SYDVKM. CDR3: CASRGQGAGGYTF. As DNA, the CDR3 is TGTGCCAGCAGGGGACAGGGGGCAGGTGGCTACACCTTC.

The gene calls are TRBV28 and TRBJ2-1, with unresolved D. This CDR3 contains 12 residues. Germline V lookup: CDR1 MDHEN, CDR2 SYDVKM. V was pared by 6 bases and J by 8 bases, with 11 bases between. The CDR3 sequence: CASRYVGHEQFF. The CDR3 DNA follows: TGTGCCAGCAGATACGTAGGTCATGAGCAGTTCTTC.